This TCR beta chain came from a study of blood T cell repertoires in COVID-19. Study-wide background: Sites in the United States, Italy and Spain provided acute and convalescent COVID-19 samples. PBMCs, B-cell-depleted T cells, or T cells provided the cDNA or gDNA that made up the material.

Germline V lookup: CDR1 ENHRY, CDR2 SYGVKD. The V and J ends lost 2 bases and 3 bases respectively, with 10 bases between them. The CDR3 contains 14 residues. The authors' processing: Cell counts per sample came from amplifying reference gene primers. Only in-frame clones appear in the TCRdb table, and some are missing; sequencing was by immunoSEQ multiplex PCR. Clone size and the V and J calls come from that table; the DNA yielded D and trimming. The sample has about 160,000 clones; 65% to 85% are singletons. V gene TRBV10-3 combines with J gene TRBJ1-2; D possibly corresponds to TRBD1 (6 bases). The sequence was obtained from a woman aged 60 to 75 with acute or convalescent COVID-19. The sequenced sample was peripheral blood. As DNA, the CDR3 is TGTGCCATCAGTGAGACCGGACAGCACTATGGCTACACCTTC. Translated, it gives CAISETGQHYGYTF.